This T cell receptor (beta chain) was profiled in a study of tumor-infiltrating lymphocytes in oesophageal squamous cell carcinoma (dated by TCRdb to between 2015 and 2016). There are 11 amino acids in the CDR3, from cysteine to phenylalanine inclusive. Here the CDR3 DNA is all that survives: 33 bases in frame from base 1. CDR1 and CDR2, looked up from the germline V gene (reference sequence), are DFQATT and SNEGSKA. Receptor libraries were prepared by PCR. The sequencer was an Illumina HiSeq 2000. Using fastp trimming at Q25 and MiXCR clonotype assembly, TCRdb reanalyzed the public sequencing data and kept in-frame beta chains. Entries are consolidated by CDR3 protein sequence, retaining the most common genes and DNA. The sample has 15,000 to 25,000 distinct CDR3 sequences on record, roughly two fifths of them singletons. 19% of the sample is held by the ten biggest clonotypes. Notes on this clonotype: Its recognized antigen is unknown. There are no base qualities to consult, and no much larger clone falls within one base.

Specimen: esophageal tumor tissue. The sequence joins TRBV20-1 to TRBJ2-3, with the D gene call left open. The end of the DNA fits TRBJ2-5 better, so the J call may be wrong. The receptor comes from a male donor with esophageal squamous cell carcinoma. The CDR3 region: CSAPEVETQYF. The DNA reads as follows: TGCAGTGCTCCAGAGGTCGAGACCCAGTACTTC.